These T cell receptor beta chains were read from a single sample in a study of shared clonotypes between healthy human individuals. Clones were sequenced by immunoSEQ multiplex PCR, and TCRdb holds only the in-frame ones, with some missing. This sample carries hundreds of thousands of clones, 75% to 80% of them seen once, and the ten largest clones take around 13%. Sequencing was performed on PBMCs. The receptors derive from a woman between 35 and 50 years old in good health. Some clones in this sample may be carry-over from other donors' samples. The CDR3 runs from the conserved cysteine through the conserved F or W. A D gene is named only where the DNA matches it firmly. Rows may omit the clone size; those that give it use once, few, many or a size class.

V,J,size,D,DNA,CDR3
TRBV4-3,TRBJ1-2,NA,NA,TGCGCCAGCAGCCAAGATTTGGGGGGGTATGGCTACACCTTC,CASSQDLGGYGYTF
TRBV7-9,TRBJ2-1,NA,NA,TGTGCCAGCGTAGAGGGTGGGGGGCGTGAGCAGTTCTTC,CASVEGGGREQFF
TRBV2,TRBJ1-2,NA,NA,TGTGCCAGCAGCCTACTAGGGATCGGTCCCCCCGGCTACACCTTC,CASSLLGIGPPGYTF
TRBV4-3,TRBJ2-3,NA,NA,TGCGCCAGCAGCCCTTCTATACCGGGACACAACACAGATACGCAGTATTTT,CASSPSIPGHNTDTQYF
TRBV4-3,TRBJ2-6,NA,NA,TGCGCCAGCAGCCAAGGTCCGTGGAGGAGTAACTCTGGGGCCAACGTCCTGACTTTC,CASSQGPWRSNSGANVLTF
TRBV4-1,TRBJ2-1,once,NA,TGCGCCAGCAGCACCCGGCGGGAATCGTACAATGAGCAGTTCTTC,CASSTRRESYNEQFF
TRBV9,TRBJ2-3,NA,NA,TGTGCCAGCAGCGTAGCACCCTTGGGGCTCGCAAGTTCGGATACGCAGTATTTT,CASSVAPLGLASSDTQYF
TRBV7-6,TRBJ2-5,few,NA,TGTGCCAGCAGTTGGGCAGAGCAAGAGACCCAGTACTTC,CASSWAEQETQYF
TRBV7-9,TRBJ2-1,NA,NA,TGTGCCAGCAGCTTATCCTTGGGACCAAATCGCTATGAGCAGTTCTTC,CASSLSLGPNRYEQFF
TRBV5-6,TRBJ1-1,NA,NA,TGTGCCAGCAGCTTCAGTAAGGTCTCGGTGGTTCAAGCTTTCTTT,CASSFSKVSVVQAFF
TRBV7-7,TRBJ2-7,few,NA,TGTGCTAGCAGCTTCAACGCCGCCCCAGCTTACGAGCAGTACTTC,CASSFNAAPAYEQYF
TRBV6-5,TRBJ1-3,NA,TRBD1,TGTGCCAGCAGTGGGGGACAGGGAAACACCATATATTTT,CASSGGQGNTIYF
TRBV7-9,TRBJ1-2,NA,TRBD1,TGTGCCAGCAGCTTAGAGGGACAGGGCGCGGCCGTTTATGGCTACACCTTC,CASSLEGQGAAVYGYTF
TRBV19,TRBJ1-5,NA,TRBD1,TGTGCCAGTAGTTGGGGACAGGGGAATCAGCCCCAGCATTTT,CASSWGQGNQPQHF
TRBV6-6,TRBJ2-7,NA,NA,TGTGCCAGCAGTCCGGGGTCCCGGGGCTCCTACGAGCAGTACTTC,CASSPGSRGSYEQYF
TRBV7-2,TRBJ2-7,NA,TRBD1,TGTGCCAGCAGCTTTGACAGGGGGCCGGCTAGCTCCTACGAGCAGTACTTC,CASSFDRGPASSYEQYF
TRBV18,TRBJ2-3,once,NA,TGTGCCAGCTCACCTGACACCGGACAGAGCACAGATACGCAGTATTTT,CASSPDTGQSTDTQYF
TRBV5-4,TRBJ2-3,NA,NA,TGTGCCGGCAGCCAAGCTCAATCCTCGCCCCCCACAGATACGCAGTATTTT,CAGSQAQSSPPTDTQYF
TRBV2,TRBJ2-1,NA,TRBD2,TGTGCCAGCAGGCTCGCAGGACTAGCGGGAGGCTCCTACAATGAGCAGTTCTTC,CASRLAGLAGGSYNEQFF
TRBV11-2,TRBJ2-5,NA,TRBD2,TGTGCCAGCAGCCCTAGGACTAGACAAGAGACCCAGTACTTC,CASSPRTRQETQYF
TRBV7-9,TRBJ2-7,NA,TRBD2,TGTGCCAGCAGCCCCGGGGGGATCTCCTACGAGCAGTACTTC,CASSPGGISYEQYF
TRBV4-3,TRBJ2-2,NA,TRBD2,TGCGCCAGCAGCCAAGATCGACTAGCGGCTACCGGGGAGCTGTTTTTT,CASSQDRLAATGELFF
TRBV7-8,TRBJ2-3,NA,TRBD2,TGTGCCAGCAGCTCCCGGGGAGGGGCAGATACGCAGTATTTT,CASSSRGGADTQYF
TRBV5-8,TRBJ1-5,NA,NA,TGTGCCAGCAGCTTATTGCGTAATAGCAATCAGCCCCAGCATTTT,CASSLLRNSNQPQHF
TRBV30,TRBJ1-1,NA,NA,TGTGCCTGGAGTGTCTTCGGGAACACTGAAGCTTTCTTT,CAWSVFGNTEAFF
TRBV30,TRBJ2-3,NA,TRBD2,TGTGCCTGGGGACGAGGGGGTAGCGGGAGATCAGATACGCAGTATTTT,CAWGRGGSGRSDTQYF
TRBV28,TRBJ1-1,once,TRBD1,TGTGCCAGCACCCCATACAGGGGGAACACTGAAGCTTTCTTT,CASTPYRGNTEAFF
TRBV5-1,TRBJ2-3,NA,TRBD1,TGCGCCAGCAGCCAAGAGACAGGGGGAAGGGATACGCAGTATTTT,CASSQETGGRDTQYF
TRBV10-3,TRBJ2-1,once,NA,TGTGCCATCAGTGAATCTATGACCTACAATGAGCAGTTCTTC,CAISESMTYNEQFF
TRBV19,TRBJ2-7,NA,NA,TGTGCCAGTAGTATATGGGGCGCTAGCTCCTACGAGCAGTACTTC,CASSIWGASSYEQYF
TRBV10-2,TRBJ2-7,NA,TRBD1,TGCGCCAGCAGTGAGTCAGGACAGGGCATGGAGCAGTACTTC,CASSESGQGMEQYF
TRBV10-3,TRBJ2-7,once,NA,TGTGCCATCAGTGAATCCCGGCTTGGCAGGGGCACCTCTCAGCAGTACTTC,CAISESRLGRGTSQQYF
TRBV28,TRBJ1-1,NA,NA,TGTGCCAGCAGCCAAAACAAACTTAACCCTGAAGCTTTCTTT,CASSQNKLNPEAFF
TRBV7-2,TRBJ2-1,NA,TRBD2,TGTGCCAGCAGCTTAGAGGGGGCTAGCGGGATTAATGAGCAGTTCTTC,CASSLEGASGINEQFF
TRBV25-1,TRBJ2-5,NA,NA,TGTGCCAGCAGTGAGTTCGGGACCCTCGGGACCCAGTACTTC,CASSEFGTLGTQYF
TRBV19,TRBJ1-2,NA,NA,TGTGCCAGTAGCCTCCGACACAATAACTATGGCTACACCTTC,CASSLRHNNYGYTF
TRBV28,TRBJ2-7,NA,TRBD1,TGTGCCAGCACCTCCACCGGGACAGGGGGCCACGAGCAGTACTTC,CASTSTGTGGHEQYF
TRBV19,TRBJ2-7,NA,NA,TGTGCCACTAGCCGGGACTCCAGCTCCTACGAGCAGTACTTC,CATSRDSSSYEQYF
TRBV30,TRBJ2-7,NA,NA,TGTGCCTGGAGTGTAGGGCAGCCATCCTCCTACGAGCAGTACTTC,CAWSVGQPSSYEQYF
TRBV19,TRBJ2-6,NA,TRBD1,TGTGCCAGTAGTATCACTTATGGCGGGACAGGTGGGGCCAACGTCCTGACTTTC,CASSITYGGTGGANVLTF
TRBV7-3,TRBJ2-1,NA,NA,TGTGCCAGCAGCTTGTCGACTCACGAGTGGGATGAGCAGTTCTTC,CASSLSTHEWDEQFF
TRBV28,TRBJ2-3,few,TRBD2,TGTGCCAGCAGTTTGGGGTCTAGCGGGAGGTTGGCAGATACGCAGTATTTT,CASSLGSSGRLADTQYF
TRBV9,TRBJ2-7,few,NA,TGTGCCAGCAGCGTAACAGGTAGCTCCTACGAGCAGTACTTC,CASSVTGSSYEQYF
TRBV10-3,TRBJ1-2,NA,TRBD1,TGTGCCAGTCGGACAGGGGGCAACACCCGCCCGATCTATGGCTACACCTTC,CASRTGGNTRPIYGYTF
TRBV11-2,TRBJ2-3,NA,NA,TGTGCCAGCAGCTTAGATCCGACCCCCCCGGATACGCAGTATTTT,CASSLDPTPPDTQYF
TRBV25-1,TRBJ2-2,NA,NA,TGTGCCAGCAGTGTAGAGAACACCGGGGAGCTGTTTTTT,CASSVENTGELFF
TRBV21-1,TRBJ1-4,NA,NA,TGTGCCAGCAGCAAAATGTCTCACGGTGGGAGTGAAAAACTGTTTTTT,CASSKMSHGGSEKLFF
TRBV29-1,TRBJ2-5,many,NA,TGCAGCGTCGGACAGAACCAAGAGACCCAGTACTTC,CSVGQNQETQYF
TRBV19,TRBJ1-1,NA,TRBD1,TGTGCCAGTAGTATCAGGGGGCTTACTGAAGCTTTCTTT,CASSIRGLTEAFF
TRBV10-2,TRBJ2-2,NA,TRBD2,TGCGCCAGCACCGGGACTAGGGACACCGGGGAGCTGTTTTTT,CASTGTRDTGELFF
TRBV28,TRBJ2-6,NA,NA,TGTGCCAGCAGTTCTGCCACAGGAGTCGGGGCCAACGTCCTGACTTTC,CASSSATGVGANVLTF
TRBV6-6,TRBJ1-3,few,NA,TGTGCCAGCAGTCCGATGACAGACTCTGGAAACACCATATATTTT,CASSPMTDSGNTIYF
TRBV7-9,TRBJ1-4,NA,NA,TGTGCCAGCAGCCCCGGGGAGTCAACTAATGAAAAACTGTTTTTT,CASSPGESTNEKLFF
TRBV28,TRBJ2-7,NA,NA,TGTGCCAGCAGTCCCCCAAGGGCCTACGAGCAGTACTTC,CASSPPRAYEQYF
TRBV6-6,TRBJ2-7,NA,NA,TGTGCCAGCAGTACCCTAGGACCGGGCGAGCAGTACTTC,CASSTLGPGEQYF
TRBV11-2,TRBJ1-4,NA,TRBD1,TGTGCCAGCAGCTTAATGGCGACAGGGTGGGGAACTAATGAAAAACTGTTTTTT,CASSLMATGWGTNEKLFF
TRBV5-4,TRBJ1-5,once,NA,TGTGCCAGCAGCGGGGGAGGGGTGAGGCAGCCCCAGCATTTT,CASSGGGVRQPQHF
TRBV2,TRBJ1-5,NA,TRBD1,TGTGCCAGCAGACCGACAGGGTTTCAGCCCCAGCATTTT,CASRPTGFQPQHF
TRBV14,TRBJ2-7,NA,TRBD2,TGTGCCAGCAGCGCCTTAGCGGGAAGGGTTCCCCACGAGCAGTACTTC,CASSALAGRVPHEQYF
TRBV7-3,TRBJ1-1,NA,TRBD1,TGTGCCAGCAGCGAGGGACAGACAACTGAAGCTTTCTTT,CASSEGQTTEAFF